This T cell receptor (beta chain) was identified in a study of blood T cell repertoires in COVID-19. Generated by immunoSEQ multiplex PCR, the TCRdb table keeps only in-frame clones and is missing some. The data show some 150,000 clones, about 88% seen once. The sample taken for sequencing was peripheral blood. The clonotype comes from a man aged 35 to 55 with acute or convalescent COVID-19.

The CDR3 DNA sequence: TGTGCCAGCAGCCCCGGGACACCAGCTAACTATGGCTACACCTTC. The encoded protein is CASSPGTPANYGYTF. The rearrangement joins TRBV11-1 to TRBJ1-2, with D maybe TRBD1 (6 bases). The V gene's germline CDR1 is SGHAT and CDR2 FQDESV (reference sequence). V was clipped by 5 bases and J by 0 bases, with 13 bases between them. This CDR3 spans 15 amino acids.